Reported below is one TCR beta chain. The entry originates in a study of T cell changes during pregnancy in multiple sclerosis. Libraries were prepared by immunoSEQ multiplex PCR; TCRdb keeps only in-frame clonotypes and omits some of them. The data show 40,000 to 50,000 clones, 89% seen once. Per the germline V gene, CDR1 is SGHNT and CDR2 is YYREEE (reference sequence). There are 15 residues in the CDR3. V gave up 4 bases and J gave up 0 bases; unmatched junction bases: 3. The rearrangement links TRBV5-4 to TRBJ2-2; TRBD2 aligns across 7 bases. This receptor was taken from a female donor with multiple sclerosis, enrolled in a pregnancy study. The sample consisted of CD4+ T cells from peripheral blood mononuclear cells, taken in the first trimester of pregnancy. The CDR3 loop reads CASSRGSPNTGELFF. The CDR3 nucleotides are TGTGCCAGCAGCCGCGGGAGCCCGAACACCGGGGAGCTGTTTTTT.